These 18 T cell receptor beta chains came from one sample sequenced in a study of T cells in Graves' hyperthyroidism and ophthalmopathy. RNA transcripts were the template for amplifying TCR beta CDR3 regions. TCR CDR3 underwent first-round RT-PCR with the HTBI primer set. One entry per CDR3 protein results from TCRdb running MiXCR on the multiplex PCR reads. Found here are 480,000 or so distinct CDR3 sequences, over 35% of them singletons; the top ten hold about 40%. The sample consisted of peripheral blood or thyroid tissue (not recorded which). The source is an adult woman with Graves' disease, either hyperthyroidism or ophthalmopathy (not recorded which).

This clonotype was detected ten times or more. V gene TRBV4-1 combines with J gene TRBJ2-7; 7 bases are shared with TRBD1. CDR3 size: 16 residues. CDR1 and CDR2 from the germline V gene are MGHRA and YSYEKL. Germline trimming cut 4 bases from V and 0 bases from J; bases unmatched to any gene: 9. The CDR3 here is CASSPARTGLSYEQYF. The DNA for the CDR3 is TGCGCCAGCAGCCCCGCCCGGACAGGACTCTCCTACGAGCAGTACTTC.

J is TRBJ1-4 and V is TRBV2, with D uncertain. Per the germline V gene, CDR1 is SNHLY and CDR2 is FYNNEI. The V end lost 8 bases, the J end lost 5 bases, and 12 bases lay between the germline ends. The CDR3 has 13 amino acids. The DNA for the CDR3 is TGTGCCAGCGGAAATGACGGGAATGAAAAACTGTTTTTT. Translating gives CASGNDGNEKLFF. The variable domain in full, completed from reference TRBV2 and TRBJ1-4, reads EPEVTQTPSHQVTQMGQEVILRCVPISNHLYFYWYRQILGQKVEFLVSFYNNEISEKSEIFDDQFSVERPDGSNFTLKIRSTKLEDSAMYFCASGNDGNEKLFFGSGTQLSVL.

This rearrangement joins TRBV5-6 to TRBJ1-1; 9 nucleotides line up with TRBD1. The length of the CDR3 is 13 residues. Looked up from germline, CDR1 is SGHDT and CDR2 is YYEEEE. With V trimmed by 4 bases and J by 7 bases, 5 bases remained unmatched. CDR3 sequence: CASSIGQGSEAFF. Written as DNA, the CDR3 is TGTGCCAGCAGCATCGGACAGGGGAGTGAAGCTTTCTTT.

This clonotype was detected only a few times. The V and J genes are TRBV20-1 and TRBJ2-5; D may match TRBD1 or TRBD2 (5 bases each). Trimming left V 5 bases short and J 5 bases short, with 18 bases between. The CDR3 has 14 amino acids. Germline V gene data show CDR1 as DFQATT and CDR2 as SNEGSKA (reference sequence). The CDR3 sequence is CSAYTRDDRETQYF. The CDR3, as DNA: TGCAGTGCTTATACCCGGGACGACCGGGAGACCCAGTACTTC.

This clonotype was observed a few times. This chain connects TRBV20-1 to TRBJ2-5; 14 nucleotides match TRBD2. The CDR3 extends over 17 amino acids. The germline CDR1 and CDR2 sequences are DFQATT and SNEGSKA (reference sequence). Losses at the gene ends were 5 bases for V and 5 bases for J; bases not matched to a gene: 13. The CDR3: CSAATGTSGSVRETQYF. In DNA, the CDR3 is TGCAGTGCTGCAACCGGGACTAGCGGGAGCGTAAGGGAGACCCAGTACTTC.

This clonotype was found many times. The chain links TRBV29-1 to TRBJ1-5; no clear D. V was shortened by 0 bases and J by 5 bases, with 5 bases between the two germline ends. This CDR3 comprises 12 residues. Germline V gene sequence: CDR1 SQVTM, CDR2 ANQGSEA. The CDR3 region has the DNA TGCAGCGTTGAAGATGGCGATCAGCCCCAGCATTTT. Translating it yields CSVEDGDQPQHF. Based on the CDR3 plus reference TRBV29-1 and TRBJ1-5, the full variable domain is SAVISQKPSRDICQRGTSLTIQCQVDSQVTMMFWYRQQPGQSLTLIATANQGSEATYESGFVIDKFPISRPNLTFSTLTVSNMSPEDSSIYLCSVEDGDQPQHFGDGTRLSIL.

For this clonotype: The junction departs from the called germline gene at one end, perhaps through a read error. The chain employs TRBV9 and TRBJ2-7; D gene unclear. The CDR3 is made up of 15 amino acids. Germline loops: CDR1 SGDLS, CDR2 YYNGEE. The CDR3 loop reads CASSWPGTSSYEQYF. CDR3 in DNA: TGCGCCAGCAGTTGGCCGGGCACCAGCTCCTACGAGCAGTACTTC.

This clonotype has a count of ten or more. The chain couples TRBV6-2 or TRBV6-3 to TRBJ1-1; D remains ambiguous. The V gene's germline CDR1 is MNHEY and CDR2 SVGEGT. The V gene lost 4 bases and the J gene lost 8 bases, with 11 bases spanning the gap. The CDR3 runs 12 residues. CDR3 in DNA: TGTGCCAGCAGTTTAAGGCGGAGGGAAGCTTTCTTT. Amino acid sequence: CASSLRRREAFF.

The chain recombines TRBV13 with TRBJ2-7; no firm D call. Germline CDR1 reads PRHDT; CDR2 reads FYEKMQ (reference sequence). The CDR3 has 13 amino acids. Trimming removed 4 bases from V and 1 base from J, with 8 bases in between. The DNA for the CDR3 is TGTGCCAGCAGCTCGACCGTATCCTACGAGCAGTACTTC. Its translation: CASSSTVSYEQYF.

The sample holds many counts of this clonotype. The chain links TRBV5-5 to TRBJ2-5; TRBD2 matches 11 bases. After removal of 0 bases from V and 6 bases from J, the junction contained 7 bases not matched to a gene. CDR1 and CDR2 from the germline V gene are SGHKS and YYEKEE (reference sequence). The CDR3 contains 16 residues. In DNA, the CDR3 is TGTGCCAGCAGCTTGGCCCTAGCGGGAGGTGAAAAGACCCAGTACTTC. Translated, it gives CASSLALAGGEKTQYF.

The chain employs TRBV27 and TRBJ1-1, with D perhaps TRBD1 (6 bases). Trimming cost V 8 bases and J 8 bases, with 12 bases left between them. The CDR3 spans 11 residues. CDR1 is MNHEY and CDR2 is SMNVEV in the germline V gene (reference sequence). The CDR3 nucleotides are TGTGCCAGCGCAAACAGGGCGGAAGCTTTCTTT. Protein: CASANRAEAFF.

This clonotype has at least ten counts. This chain joins TRBV29-1 and TRBJ2-2, with TRBD2 as a possible D gene (6 bases). CDR1 is SQVTM, CDR2 ANQGSEA, per germline. The CDR3 has 13 residues. V lost 8 bases and J 3 bases, leaving 13 bases between the germline ends. This chain's CDR3 is CSSRDSHTGELFF. For the CDR3, the DNA is TGCAGCTCCCGGGACTCCCACACCGGGGAGCTGTTTTTT.

This clonotype has a handful of counts. The chain combines TRBV7-8 with TRBJ1-2, with no clear D. This CDR3 has 11 residues. V lost 6 bases to trimming and J lost 4 bases, with 6 bases between them. Germline-derived CDR1 and CDR2 are SGHVS and FQNEAQ. This CDR3 reads CASSQIYGYTF. The CDR3 DNA is TGTGCCAGCAGTCAAATCTATGGCTACACCTTC.

V is TRBV10-3 and J is TRBJ1-1, with 7 bases matching TRBD1. The trim removed 5 bases at V and 0 bases at J, leaving 9 bases unmatched. In germline, CDR1 is ENHRY, CDR2 SYGVKD. The CDR3 covers 16 residues. The CDR3 sequence: CAISKWGGGLNTEAFF. DNA of the CDR3: TGTGCCATCAGTAAGTGGGGAGGGGGCTTGAACACTGAAGCTTTCTTT.

Note on this clonotype: Relative to the germline gene, one junction end is altered; a read error may explain this. The CDR3 loop reads CASSLTGGNTEAF. For the CDR3, the DNA is TGTGCCAGCAGTTTGACAGGGGGAAACACTGAAGCTTTC. The V call is TRBV28, the J call TRBJ2-6; TRBD1 aligns across 9 bases. This CDR3 spans 13 amino acids. Per the germline V gene, CDR1 is MDHEN and CDR2 is SYDVKM.

The chain carries TRBV2 and TRBJ2-5; the match to TRBD2 covers 10 bases. Trimming cost V 2 bases and J 11 bases; bases outside gene matches: 17. This CDR3 comprises 17 residues. Germline V CDR1 and CDR2: SNHLY, FYNNEI. Written as DNA, the CDR3 is TGTGCCAGCAGTGAACTGGCTAGCGGGAGTGTAGATGATGAGCAGTACTTC. Translated: CASSELASGSVDDEQYF.

This rearrangement joins TRBV9 to TRBJ2-7, with TRBD2 identical over 7 bases. From germline, CDR1 is SGDLS and CDR2 YYNGEE. The V gene end was trimmed by 7 bases and the J gene end by 6 bases; junction bases not matched to a gene: 25. There are 18 residues in the CDR3. This chain's CDR3 is CASRAHGLVDGRIFEQYF. In DNA, the CDR3 is TGTGCCAGCCGTGCCCACGGACTAGTCGACGGCCGCATATTCGAGCAGTACTTC.

The rearrangement links TRBV7-9 to TRBJ2-7; TRBD1 matches 9 bases. Per germline, CDR1 SEHNR and CDR2 FQNEAQ (reference sequence). This CDR3 has 14 residues. V lost 5 bases, J lost 6 bases, and 8 bases stayed unmatched. The DNA of the CDR3 is TGTGCCAGCAGCCCTCGGGACAGGGAAGGCGAGCAGTACTTC. Protein: CASSPRDREGEQYF. Combining the CDR3 with reference TRBV7-9 and TRBJ2-7 gives the whole variable domain DTGVSQNPRHKITKRGQNVTFRCDPISEHNRLYWYRQTLGQGPEFLTYFQNEAQLEKSRLLSDRFSAERPKGSFSTLEIQRTEQGDSAMYLCASSPRDREGEQYFGPGTRLTVT.